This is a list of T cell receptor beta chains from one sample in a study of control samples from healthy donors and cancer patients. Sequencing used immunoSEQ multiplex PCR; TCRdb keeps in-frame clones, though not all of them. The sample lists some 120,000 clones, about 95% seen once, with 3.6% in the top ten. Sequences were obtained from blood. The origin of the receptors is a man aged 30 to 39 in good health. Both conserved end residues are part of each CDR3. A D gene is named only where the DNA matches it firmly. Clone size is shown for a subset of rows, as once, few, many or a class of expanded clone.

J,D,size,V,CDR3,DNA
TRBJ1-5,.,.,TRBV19,CASSISEYSNQPQHF,TGTGCCAGTAGTATCTCGGAGTATAGCAATCAGCCCCAGCATTTT
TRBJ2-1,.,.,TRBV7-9,CASSWDYNEQFF,TGTGCCAGCAGCTGGGACTACAATGAGCAGTTCTTC
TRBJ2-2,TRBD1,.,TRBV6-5,CASTTGTENTGELFF,TGTGCCAGCACAACCGGGACAGAAAACACCGGGGAGCTGTTTTTT
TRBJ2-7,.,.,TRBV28,CASSSSAIQYEQYF,TGTGCCAGCAGTTCATCCGCAATCCAGTACGAGCAGTACTTC
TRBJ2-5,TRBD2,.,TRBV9,CASSVSGGAIGETQYF,TGTGCCAGCAGCGTAAGCGGGGGGGCAATCGGAGAGACCCAGTACTTC
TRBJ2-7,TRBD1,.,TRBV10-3,CAISEPRTGGAWQYF,TGTGCCATCAGTGAGCCTAGGACAGGGGGCGCTTGGCAGTACTTC
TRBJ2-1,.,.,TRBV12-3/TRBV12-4,CASSQHGNEQFF,TGTGCCAGCAGTCAACACGGCAATGAGCAGTTCTTC
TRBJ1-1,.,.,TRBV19,CASRSEAATNTEAFF,TGTGCCAGTAGGAGCGAAGCTGCGACGAACACTGAAGCTTTCTTT
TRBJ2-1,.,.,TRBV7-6,CASSLEGDEQFF,TGTGCCAGCAGCTTAGAGGGGGATGAGCAGTTCTTC
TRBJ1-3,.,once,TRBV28,CASSYRNSGNTIYF,TGTGCCAGCAGTTACAGGAACTCTGGAAACACCATATATTTT
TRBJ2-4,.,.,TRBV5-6,CASTPGGENIQYF,TGTGCCAGCACCCCGGGCGGGGAGAACATTCAGTACTTC
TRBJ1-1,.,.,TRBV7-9,CASSLVGRGTTEAFF,TGTGCCAGCAGCTTAGTAGGGAGGGGCACCACTGAAGCTTTCTTT
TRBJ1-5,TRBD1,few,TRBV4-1,CASSPRQGGQPQHF,TGCGCCAGCAGCCCTAGACAGGGCGGACAGCCCCAGCATTTT
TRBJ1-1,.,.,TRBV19,CASRGTLNTEAFF,TGTGCCAGTAGGGGGACGTTGAACACTGAAGCTTTCTTT
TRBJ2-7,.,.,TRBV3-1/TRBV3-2,CASSQDQRFGQYF,TGTGCCAGCAGCCAAGATCAGCGGTTCGGGCAGTACTTC
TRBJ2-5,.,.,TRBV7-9,CASSSEGGRGETQYF,TGTGCCAGCAGCTCAGAGGGGGGCCGGGGAGAGACCCAGTACTTC